This paragraph reports one T cell receptor (beta chain). Its antigen is undetermined. The germline V gene encodes CDR1 WNHNN and CDR2 SYGVQD (reference sequence). The CDR3 is 14 amino acids. The germline V and J ends were trimmed by 0 bases and 1 base, with 7 bases remaining between them. The record originates from a study of vaccination effects on CD4 cells after COVID-19. Whole-study context: Post-vaccine specimens arrived a median 72 days past the second dose.

Antigen-specific CD4+ T cells were expanded (with viral peptide pools) by the ViraFEST assay ahead of sequencing. Culture lasted about ten days before CD4+ T cell isolation. PCR showed that the person got SARS-CoV-2 infection at some point between March and December 2020. Each participant received a vaccine that was either BNT162b2 or mRNA-1273, given as two doses. After two million PBMC were placed in each well, they were cultured with approximately 10 IU/ml IL-2 and around 10 ug/ml peptides. Repertoires were generated with immunoSEQ multiplex PCR, while TCRdb's copy carries only in-frame clones and drops some. The sample includes about 15,000 clones, approximately 80% of them seen just once. Whole-study results and caveats: In convalescents, spike-reactive clones (those seen post-vaccine) were mainly new vaccine-induced clones. Late post-vaccination, clones induced by infection and those induced by vaccine underwent marked clonal contraction.

The genes are TRBV10-1 and TRBJ2-7; D assignment may be TRBD1 or TRBD2 (5 bases each). The source material was CD4+ T cells from PBMCs cultured with HCoV-NL63 spike peptides, sampled after COVID-19 vaccination. This TCR was recovered from a human donor who had a prior SARS-CoV-2 infection. CDR3 coding DNA: TGCGCCAGCAGTGAGTCGGGGGTATCCTACGAGCAGTACTTC. This translates into CASSESGVSYEQYF.